This T cell receptor (beta chain) was documented in a study of cytomegalovirus exposure and HLA in healthy donors. In the PCR, 60 Vbeta and 13 Jbeta primers were used. The method was immunoSEQ multiplex PCR; TCRdb's version includes in-frame clones alone and lacks a portion of them. The repertoire includes about 210,000 clones, approximately 86% of them detected once, and approximately 0.31% sits in the top ten. Whereas donors were nominally healthy upon sampling, unrecorded immune exposures were probable. The CDR3 totals 14 residues. Germline-derived CDR1 and CDR2 are SNHLY and FYNNEI. Losses at the gene ends were 6 bases for V and 7 bases for J; bases not matched to a gene: 7.

The specimen sequenced was PBMCs. The chain couples TRBV2 to TRBJ2-1; TRBD1 agrees at 9 bases. The clonotype was recovered from a young woman in good health and CMV-seronegative. CDR3 sequence (DNA): TGTGCCAGCAGGCAACAGGGGGCGAGGAATGAGCAGTTCTTC. Its protein is CASRQQGARNEQFF.